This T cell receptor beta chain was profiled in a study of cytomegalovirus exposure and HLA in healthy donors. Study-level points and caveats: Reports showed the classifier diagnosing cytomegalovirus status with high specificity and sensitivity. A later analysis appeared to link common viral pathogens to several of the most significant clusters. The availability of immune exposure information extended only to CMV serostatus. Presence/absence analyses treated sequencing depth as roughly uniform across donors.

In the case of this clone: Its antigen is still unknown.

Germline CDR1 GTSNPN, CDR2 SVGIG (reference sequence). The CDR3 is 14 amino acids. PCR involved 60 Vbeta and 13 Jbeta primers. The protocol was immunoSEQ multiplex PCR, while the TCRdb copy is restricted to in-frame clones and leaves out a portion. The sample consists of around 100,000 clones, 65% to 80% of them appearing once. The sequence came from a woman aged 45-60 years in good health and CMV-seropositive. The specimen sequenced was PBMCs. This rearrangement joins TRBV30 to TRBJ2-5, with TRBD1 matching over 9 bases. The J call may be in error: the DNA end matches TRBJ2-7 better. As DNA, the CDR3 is TGTGCCTGGGGGACAGGGAGTCCCCCCTACGAGCAGTACTTC. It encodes CAWGTGSPPYEQYF.